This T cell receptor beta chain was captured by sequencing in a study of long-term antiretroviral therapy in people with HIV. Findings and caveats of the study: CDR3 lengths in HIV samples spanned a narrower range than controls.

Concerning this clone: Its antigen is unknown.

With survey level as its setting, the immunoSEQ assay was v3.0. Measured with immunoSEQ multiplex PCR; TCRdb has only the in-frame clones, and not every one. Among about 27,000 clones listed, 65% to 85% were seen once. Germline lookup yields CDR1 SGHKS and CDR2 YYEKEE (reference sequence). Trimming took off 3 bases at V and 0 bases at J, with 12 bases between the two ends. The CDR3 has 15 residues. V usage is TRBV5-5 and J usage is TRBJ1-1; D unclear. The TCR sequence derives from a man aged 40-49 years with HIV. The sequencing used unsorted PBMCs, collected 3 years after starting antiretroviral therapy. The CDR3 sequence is CASSSPAQMNTEAFF. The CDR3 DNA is TGTGCCAGCAGCTCGCCGGCACAAATGAACACTGAAGCTTTCTTT.